This entry features one T cell receptor beta chain sequence. Assay used: immunoSEQ multiplex PCR; TCRdb lists only in-frame clones, some missing. The sample has 45,000 to 65,000 clones, more than 85% seen once. This entry comes from a study of T cell changes during pregnancy in multiple sclerosis. The CDR3 contains 17 residues. J gave up 0 bases and V 1 base, and 1 base lay outside the gene matches. Per germline, CDR1 SGDLS and CDR2 YYNGEE. The chain links TRBV9 to TRBJ2-6; 10 positions match TRBD2. Sequenced material: peripheral blood, taken after pregnancy. The receptor was derived from a female donor in good health, enrolled as a control in a pregnancy study. CDR3 in amino acids: CASSVQRGGSGANVLTF. The DNA for the CDR3 is TGTGCCAGCAGCGTACAGCGGGGGGGCTCTGGGGCCAACGTCCTGACTTTC. Complete variable domain (other parts from reference TRBV9 and TRBJ2-6): DSGVTQTPKHLITATGQRVTLRCSPRSGDLSVYWYQQSLDQGLQFLIQYYNGEERAKGNILERFSAQQFPDLHSELNLSSLELGDSALYFCASSVQRGGSGANVLTFGAGSRLTVL.